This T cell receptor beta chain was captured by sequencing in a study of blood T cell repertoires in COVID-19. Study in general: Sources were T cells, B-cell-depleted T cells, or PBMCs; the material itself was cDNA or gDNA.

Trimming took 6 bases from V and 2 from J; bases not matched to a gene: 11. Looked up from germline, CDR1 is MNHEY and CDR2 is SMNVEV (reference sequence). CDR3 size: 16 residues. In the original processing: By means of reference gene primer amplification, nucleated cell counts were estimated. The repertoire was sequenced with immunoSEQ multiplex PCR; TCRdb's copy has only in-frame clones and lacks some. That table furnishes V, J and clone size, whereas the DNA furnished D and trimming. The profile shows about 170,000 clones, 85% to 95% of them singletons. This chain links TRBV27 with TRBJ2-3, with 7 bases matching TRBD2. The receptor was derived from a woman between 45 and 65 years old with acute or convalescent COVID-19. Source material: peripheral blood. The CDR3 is CASSPSGLRLTDTQYF. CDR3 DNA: TGTGCCAGCAGCCCCTCGGGACTAAGACTCACAGATACGCAGTATTTT.